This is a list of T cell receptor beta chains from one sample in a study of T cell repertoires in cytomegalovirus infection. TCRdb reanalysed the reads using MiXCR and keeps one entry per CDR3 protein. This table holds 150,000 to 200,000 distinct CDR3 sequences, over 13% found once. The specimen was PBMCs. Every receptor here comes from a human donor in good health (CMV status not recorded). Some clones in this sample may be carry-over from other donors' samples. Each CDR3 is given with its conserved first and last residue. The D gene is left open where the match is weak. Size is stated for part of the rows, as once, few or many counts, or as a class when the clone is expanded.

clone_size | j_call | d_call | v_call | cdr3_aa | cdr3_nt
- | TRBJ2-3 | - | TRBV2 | CATRGRLSTDTQYF | TGTGCCACCCGGGGGCGGCTTAGCACAGATACGCAGTATTTT
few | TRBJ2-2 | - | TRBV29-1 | CSVYLYRQLNTGELFF | TGCAGCGTGTACCTTTACCGACAGCTCAACACCGGGGAGCTGTTTTTT
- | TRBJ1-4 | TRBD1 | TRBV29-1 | CSVLQGWVVAPNEKLFF | TGCAGCGTTTTACAGGGGTGGGTAGTAGCACCTAATGAAAAACTGTTTTTT
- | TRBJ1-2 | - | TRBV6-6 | CASSYSALEYGYTF | TGTGCCAGCAGTTACTCGGCCTTAGAGTATGGCTACACCTTC
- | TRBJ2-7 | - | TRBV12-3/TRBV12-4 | CASSGGRSYEQYF | TGTGCCAGCAGTGGGGGACGGTCCTACGAGCAGTACTTC
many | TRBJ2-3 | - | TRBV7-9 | CASSLAGGDTQYF | TGTGCCAGCAGCTTAGCAGGGGGAGATACGCAGTATTTT
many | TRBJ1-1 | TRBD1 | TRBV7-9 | CASSPVPGQIMNTEAFF | TGTGCCAGCAGCCCTGTCCCGGGACAGATTATGAACACTGAAGCTTTCTTT
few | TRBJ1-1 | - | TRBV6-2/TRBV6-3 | CASSYQTPGNTEAFF | TGTGCCAGCAGTTACCAGACCCCGGGGAACACTGAAGCTTTCTTT
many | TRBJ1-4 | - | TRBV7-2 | CASSLRSRQKLFF | TGTGCCAGCAGCTTAAGGTCGCGTCAAAAACTGTTTTTT
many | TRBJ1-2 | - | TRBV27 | CASSLRGSNYGYTF | TGTGCCAGCAGTTTGAGGGGTTCTAACTATGGCTACACCTTC
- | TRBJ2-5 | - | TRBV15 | CATRRGEKFQETQYF | TGTGCCACCCGGCGCGGGGAAAAATTCCAAGAGACCCAGTACTTC